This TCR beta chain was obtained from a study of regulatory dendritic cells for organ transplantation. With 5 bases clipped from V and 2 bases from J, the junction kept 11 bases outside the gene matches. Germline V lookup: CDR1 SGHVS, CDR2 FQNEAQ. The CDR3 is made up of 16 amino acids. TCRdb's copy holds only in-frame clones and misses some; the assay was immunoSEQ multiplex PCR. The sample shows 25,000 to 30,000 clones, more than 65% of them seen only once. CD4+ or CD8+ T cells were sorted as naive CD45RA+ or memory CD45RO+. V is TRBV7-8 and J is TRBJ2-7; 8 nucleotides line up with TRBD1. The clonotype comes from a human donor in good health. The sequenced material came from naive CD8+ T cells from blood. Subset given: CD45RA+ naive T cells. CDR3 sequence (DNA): TGTGCCAGCAGCCCTGAACAAGGACAGGGACCCTACGAGCAGTACTTC. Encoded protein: CASSPEQGQGPYEQYF.